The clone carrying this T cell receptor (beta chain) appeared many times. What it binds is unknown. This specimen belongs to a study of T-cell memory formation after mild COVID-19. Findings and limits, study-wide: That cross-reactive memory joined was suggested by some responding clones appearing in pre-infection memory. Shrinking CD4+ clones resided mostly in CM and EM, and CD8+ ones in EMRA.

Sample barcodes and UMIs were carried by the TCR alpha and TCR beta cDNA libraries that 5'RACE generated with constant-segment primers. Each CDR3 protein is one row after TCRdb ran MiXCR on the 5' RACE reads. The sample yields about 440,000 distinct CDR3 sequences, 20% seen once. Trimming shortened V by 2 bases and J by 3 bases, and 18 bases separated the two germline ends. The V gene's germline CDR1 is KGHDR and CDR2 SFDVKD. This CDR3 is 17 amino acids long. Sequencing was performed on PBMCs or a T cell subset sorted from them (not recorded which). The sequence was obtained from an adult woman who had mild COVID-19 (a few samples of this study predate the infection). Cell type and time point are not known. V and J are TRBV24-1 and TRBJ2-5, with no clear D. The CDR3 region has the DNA TGTGCCACCAGTGATTATAAGACCCCCATGACTGAAGAGACCCAGTACTTC. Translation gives CATSDYKTPMTEETQYF.